This T cell receptor beta chain is from a study of CD8 T cells in ankylosing spondylitis. Making use of molecular barcodes, quantitative 5'-RACE generated TCR beta libraries. One entry per CDR3 protein, called by TCRdb with MiXCR from the 5' RACE reads. The sample consists of about 800,000 distinct CDR3 sequences, 10% to 15% of them appearing once. Study outcomes and limitations: Prior work had noted some motif variants in reactive arthritis blood and synovial fluid. Within matched ankylosing spondylitis synovial fluid, disease-linked clones were reportedly significantly enriched. Clones linked with disease were CD8+ and fairly uncommon in the peripheral blood. Blood of patients with ankylosing spondylitis appeared to be characterized by a TCR beta motif of eight or nine highly homologous variants.

This CDR3 has 14 amino acids. Germline V gene sequence: CDR1 DFQATT, CDR2 SNEGSKA (reference sequence). V lost 6 bases to trimming and J lost 5 bases; unmatched junction nucleotides: 5. This clonotype was observed many times. Its antigen is currently unknown. The sample consisted of blood, either unsorted or a sorted T cell fraction (not recorded which). V usage is TRBV20-1 and J usage is TRBJ2-5; 14 nucleotides agree with TRBD2. The TCR comes from a male donor with ankylosing spondylitis. The CDR3: CSAATSGGAETQYF. CDR3 sequence (DNA): TGCAGTGCCGCGACTAGCGGGGGGGCGGAGACCCAGTACTTC.